Listed below are T cell receptor beta chains from one sample, sequenced in a study of patients and donors after allogeneic stem cell transplantation. TCRdb redid the calling of the RT-PCR reads with MiXCR, one entry per CDR3 protein. The repertoire holds fewer than 500,000 distinct CDR3 sequences, with 16% as singletons. Sequencing was carried out using blood, either unsorted or a sorted T cell fraction (not recorded which). These receptors all come from a human donor who was either an allogeneic HSCT recipient or a stem cell or donor lymphocyte infusion donor (not recorded which). It is not recorded whose cells these are; they may come from a transplant donor. Each CDR3 is given with its conserved first and last residue. A D gene is named only where the DNA matches it firmly. Clone size is given for some rows only: seen once, a few or many times, or a class if the clone is expanded.

clone_size,d_call,j_call,v_call,cdr3_nt,cdr3_aa
NA,TRBD2,TRBJ2-1,TRBV4-2,TGTGCCAGCAGTCATCTAGCGGCCTCCTACAATGAGCAGTTCTTC,CASSHLAASYNEQFF
few,NA,TRBJ2-3,TRBV5-1,TGCGCCAGCAGCTACACTAACCACCGGGACATCCGTAGCACAGATACGCAGTATTTT,CASSYTNHRDIRSTDTQYF
NA,NA,TRBJ2-1,TRBV9,TGTCCCAGCAGTACAGGGTCTACTGAGCAGTTCTTC,CPSSTGSTEQFF
few,NA,TRBJ1-6,TRBV6-5,TGTGCCAGCAGTTACACCGGGGGCAATTCACCCCTCCACTTT,CASSYTGGNSPLHF
few,NA,TRBJ2-6,TRBV29-1,TGCAGCGTGGCGTACAGGGCCAACAGGACCAACGTCCTGACTTTC,CSVAYRANRTNVLTF
NA,TRBD1,TRBJ1-1,TRBV30,TGTGCCTTCCATATTTGGAGGCAGGGGGAAAAGAACACTGAAGCTTTCTTT,CAFHIWRQGEKNTEAFF
NA,NA,TRBJ2-5,TRBV2,TGTGCCAGCAGTGATCGGCGTCAGGGAGAGACCCAGTACTTC,CASSDRRQGETQYF
NA,TRBD1,TRBJ1-5,TRBV12-3/TRBV12-4,TGTGCCAGCAGCCCCAGACAGGGTTGGCAGCCCCAGCATTTT,CASSPRQGWQPQHF
few,NA,TRBJ2-7,TRBV11-1,TGTGCCAGCAGCTCGGAGGGGTTATTCTACGAGCAGTACTTC,CASSSEGLFYEQYF
NA,NA,TRBJ2-3,TRBV5-1,TGCGCCAGCAGCTTGGCCGGGGGCGGTGGAGATACGCAGTATTTT,CASSLAGGGGDTQYF
few,TRBD2,TRBJ2-7,TRBV18,TGTGCCAGCTCACCCCCGGGTGCTGAAGCAGGGACTAGCGGGAGGTACGAGCAGTACTTC,CASSPPGAEAGTSGRYEQYF
NA,NA,TRBJ1-2,TRBV3-1,TGTGCCAGCAGCCAAGTCGCAGGGAACTATGGCTACACCTTC,CASSQVAGNYGYTF
few,NA,TRBJ2-3,TRBV7-8,TGTGCCAGCAGCTTAAGGAGTAGGGGACCTAGCACAGATACGCAGTATTTT,CASSLRSRGPSTDTQYF
few,NA,TRBJ1-1,TRBV29-1,TGCAGCGTTGAAAGGCAGAACACTGAAGCTTTCTTT,CSVERQNTEAFF
many,TRBD1,TRBJ1-1,TRBV5-1,TGCGCCAGCAGCATCGTACAGGGGGGGGATATGAACACTGAAGCTTTCTTT,CASSIVQGGDMNTEAFF
few,TRBD1,TRBJ2-7,TRBV5-6,TGTGCCACCTCGGACAGGCGCTCCTACGAGCAGTACTTC,CATSDRRSYEQYF
many,NA,TRBJ1-3,TRBV12-3/TRBV12-4,TGTGCCAGCCTAGAAAACACCATATATTTT,CASLENTIYF
few,NA,TRBJ2-1,TRBV7-6,TGTGCCAGCAGCTCCGAGGGGGACTCCGGTTGGAATGAGCAGTTCTTC,CASSSEGDSGWNEQFF
many,NA,TRBJ2-3,TRBV7-3,TGTGCCAGCAGCTTAGCACCGGCAGATACGCAGTATTTT,CASSLAPADTQYF
many,NA,TRBJ1-4,TRBV11-1,TGTGCCAGCAGCTCCGGCAGGACAGCCACGAAACTGTTTTTT,CASSSGRTATKLFF
few,NA,TRBJ1-2,TRBV6-2/TRBV6-3,TGTGCCAGCAGTTACTCAAATGGCTACACCTTC,CASSYSNGYTF
NA,NA,TRBJ1-2,TRBV24-1,TGTGCCACCAGTGATCCCAATCCGGGACGCAGCATACATGGCTACACCTTC,CATSDPNPGRSIHGYTF
NA,NA,TRBJ1-1,TRBV5-1,TGCGCCAGCAGCTTGGGGGTCCACGTAAAGACGACTGAAGCTTTCTTT,CASSLGVHVKTTEAFF
few,NA,TRBJ2-7,TRBV6-2/TRBV6-3,TGTGCCAGCAGAAATCCAAACAGGGAGCAGTACTTC,CASRNPNREQYF
NA,NA,TRBJ2-7,TRBV5-1,TGCGCCAGCAGCCTCGAATTGAGCTCCTACGAGCAGTACTTC,CASSLELSSYEQYF
NA,NA,TRBJ2-2,TRBV12-3/TRBV12-4,TGTGCCAGCAGTCCAGACATCACCGGGGAGCTGTTTTTT,CASSPDITGELFF
NA,TRBD1,TRBJ1-1,TRBV20-1,TGCAGTGCTTCCCTCTCAGACAGGGCGAGCACTGAAGCTTTCTTT,CSASLSDRASTEAFF
many,NA,TRBJ2-2,TRBV6-1,TGTGCCAGCAGCCGACAGAACACCGGGGAGCTGTTTTTT,CASSRQNTGELFF
few,TRBD1,TRBJ1-1,TRBV5-1,TGCGCCAGCAGCGGACAGGGGGGTCACACTGAAGCTTTCTTT,CASSGQGGHTEAFF
few,NA,TRBJ2-1,TRBV30,TGTGCCTGGAACATGGGGGGAGGAGGTGAGCAGTTCTTC,CAWNMGGGGEQFF
NA,NA,TRBJ1-2,TRBV6-2/TRBV6-3,TGTGCCAGCAGACTCCGGGGTTCTAACTATGGCTACACCTTC,CASRLRGSNYGYTF
NA,NA,TRBJ1-1,TRBV6-2/TRBV6-3,TGTGCCAGCAGTTACCCACAGGGAAGTGTGACTGAAGCTTTCTTT,CASSYPQGSVTEAFF
NA,NA,TRBJ2-1,TRBV20-1,TGCAGTGCTAGCAAAGTGGGCCGGAGCTCCTACAATGAGCAGTTCTTC,CSASKVGRSSYNEQFF
NA,NA,TRBJ2-5,TRBV5-5,TGTGCCAGCAGCCTTCCCCTCGGACAGCCCCAAGAGACCCAGTACTTC,CASSLPLGQPQETQYF
few,NA,TRBJ1-1,TRBV20-1,TGCAGTGCCCGTAGGGATAGGGGGAAGACTTTCTTT,CSARRDRGKTFF
NA,TRBD1,TRBJ1-5,TRBV30,TGTGCCTGGGCGACAGGGGTCAATCAGCCCCAGCATTTT,CAWATGVNQPQHF
many,NA,TRBJ2-2,TRBV7-8,TGTGCCAGCAGCTTATATTGGGGGCTGACAACCGGGGAGCTGTTTTTT,CASSLYWGLTTGELFF
NA,TRBD1,TRBJ2-2,TRBV5-1,TGCGCCAGCAGGGAGACAGGGGCTCCCGGGGAGCTGTTTTTT,CASRETGAPGELFF
NA,NA,TRBJ1-5,TRBV6-1,TGTGCCAGCAGCCGAGCTTTGAGGGGTAATCAGCCCCAGCATTTT,CASSRALRGNQPQHF
many,NA,TRBJ2-7,TRBV25-1,TGTGCCAGCAGCGACTCCTACGAGCAGTACTTC,CASSDSYEQYF
NA,NA,TRBJ1-5,TRBV4-1,TGCGCCAGCAGCCAAGAGGTAACAGGGCTCAATCAGCCCCAGCATTTT,CASSQEVTGLNQPQHF
few,TRBD1,TRBJ1-5,TRBV19,TGTGCCAGTAGGAAGGGACAGGTTAATCAGCCCCAGCATTTT,CASRKGQVNQPQHF
few,TRBD2,TRBJ2-5,TRBV5-1,TGCGCCAGCAGCTTACTAGCGGGAGGAGGGGAGACCCAGTACTTC,CASSLLAGGGETQYF
few,NA,TRBJ2-5,TRBV6-2/TRBV6-3,TGTGCCAGCAGCACCGGGACCCGCGGAGGGACCCAGTACTTC,CASSTGTRGGTQYF
NA,NA,TRBJ1-2,TRBV7-2,TGTGCCAGCAGCTTAGCGCGGGCAGCCCAAAACTATGGCTACACCTTC,CASSLARAAQNYGYTF
NA,TRBD1,TRBJ2-7,TRBV2,TGTGCCAGCAGTTCGGACAGGGGGTTCTACGAGCAGTACTTC,CASSSDRGFYEQYF
few,NA,TRBJ1-1,TRBV6-1,TGTGCCAGCAGTTTCCAGATTGAAGCTTTCTTT,CASSFQIEAFF